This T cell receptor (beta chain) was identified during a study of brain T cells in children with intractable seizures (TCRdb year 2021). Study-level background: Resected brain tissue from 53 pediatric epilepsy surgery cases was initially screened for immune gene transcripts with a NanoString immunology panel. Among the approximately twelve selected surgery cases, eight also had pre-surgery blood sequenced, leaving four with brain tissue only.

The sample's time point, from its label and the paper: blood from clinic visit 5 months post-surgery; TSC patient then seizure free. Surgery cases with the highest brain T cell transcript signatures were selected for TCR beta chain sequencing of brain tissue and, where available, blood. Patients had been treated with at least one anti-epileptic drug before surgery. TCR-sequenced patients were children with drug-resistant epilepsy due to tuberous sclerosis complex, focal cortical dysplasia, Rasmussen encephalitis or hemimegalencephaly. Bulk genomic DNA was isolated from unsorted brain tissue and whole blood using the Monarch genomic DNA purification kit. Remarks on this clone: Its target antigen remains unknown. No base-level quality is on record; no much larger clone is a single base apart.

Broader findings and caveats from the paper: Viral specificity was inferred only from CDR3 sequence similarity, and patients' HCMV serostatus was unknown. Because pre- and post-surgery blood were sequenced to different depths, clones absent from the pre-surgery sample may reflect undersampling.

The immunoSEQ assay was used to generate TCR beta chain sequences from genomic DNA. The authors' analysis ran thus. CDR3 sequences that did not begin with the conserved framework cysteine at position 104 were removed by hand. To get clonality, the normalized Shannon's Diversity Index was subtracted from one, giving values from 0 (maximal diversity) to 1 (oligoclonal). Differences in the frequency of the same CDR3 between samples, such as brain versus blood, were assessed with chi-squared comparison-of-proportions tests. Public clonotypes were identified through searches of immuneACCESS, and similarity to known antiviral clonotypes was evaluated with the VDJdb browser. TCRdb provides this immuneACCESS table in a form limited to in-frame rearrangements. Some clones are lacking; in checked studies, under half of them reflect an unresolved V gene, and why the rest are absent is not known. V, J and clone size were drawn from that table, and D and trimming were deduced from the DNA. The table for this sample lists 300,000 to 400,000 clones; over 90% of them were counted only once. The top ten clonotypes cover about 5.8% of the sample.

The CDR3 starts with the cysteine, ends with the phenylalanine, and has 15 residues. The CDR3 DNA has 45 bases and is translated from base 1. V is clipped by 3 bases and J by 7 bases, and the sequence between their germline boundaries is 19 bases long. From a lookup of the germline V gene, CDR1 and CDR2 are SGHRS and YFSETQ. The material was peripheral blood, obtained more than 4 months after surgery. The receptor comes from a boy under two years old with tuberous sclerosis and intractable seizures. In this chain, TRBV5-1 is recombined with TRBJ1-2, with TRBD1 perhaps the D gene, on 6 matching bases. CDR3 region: CASSSYYTDSGGYTF. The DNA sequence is TGCGCCAGCAGCTCCTACTACACGGACAGCGGTGGCTACACCTTC.